These 4 T cell receptor beta chains share one sample of origin, sequenced in a study of blood T cell repertoires in COVID-19. Clones were read by immunoSEQ multiplex PCR, and TCRdb kept only the in-frame ones, dropping some. The sample carries roughly 100,000 clones, about 89% recorded once. Sequenced material: peripheral blood. These receptors were collected from a man aged 45 to 65 with acute or convalescent COVID-19.

This chain connects TRBV6-5 to TRBJ1-4, with 9 bases matching TRBD1. CDR1 MNHEY and CDR2 SVGAGI come from the germline V gene. The CDR3 contains 15 residues. Losses at the gene ends were 6 bases for V and 3 bases for J; bases not matched to a gene: 5. The CDR3 coding sequence is TGTGCCAGCAGAGCAGGACAGGGGCCTAATGAAAAACTGTTTTTT. It encodes CASRAGQGPNEKLFF.

The chain links TRBV11-2 to TRBJ2-4; D not resolved. In germline, CDR1 is SGHAT, CDR2 FQNNGV. V was clipped by 5 bases and J by 0 bases, with 5 bases between them. CDR3 length: 13 residues. CDR3 nucleotide sequence: TGTGCCAGCAGCAGCATAGCCAAAAACATTCAGTACTTC. Translating gives CASSSIAKNIQYF.

V and J are TRBV6-5 and TRBJ2-1, with D perhaps TRBD1 (5 bases). The CDR3 covers 14 residues. Trimming pared 8 bases from V and 1 base from J, leaving 12 bases between. CDR1 MNHEY and CDR2 SVGAGI come from the germline V gene. CDR3 loop: CASSPGLSYNEQFF. Here the CDR3 DNA reads TGTGCCAGCTCCCCAGGGCTTTCCTACAATGAGCAGTTCTTC.

This chain joins TRBV3-1 (or the pseudogene TRBV3-2) and TRBJ1-6; 10 bases line up with TRBD1. This CDR3 contains 15 residues. Germline V gene sequence: CDR1 LGHDT, CDR2 YNNKEL (reference sequence). V was clipped by 1 base and J by 9 bases; unmatched bases: 3. CDR3 amino acids: CASSQGGQGPSPLHF. CDR3 nucleotide sequence: TGTGCCAGCAGCCAAGGGGGACAGGGGCCTTCACCCCTCCACTTT.